The 23 T cell receptor beta chains listed next were all sequenced from one sample in a study of blood T cell repertoires in COVID-19. Measured with immunoSEQ multiplex PCR; TCRdb has only the in-frame clones, and not every one. The sample contains around 68,000 clones, 89% of which appear only once. The sequencing input was peripheral blood. These receptors originate from a man over 45 with active COVID-19.

J is TRBJ1-1 and V is TRBV5-4; D ambiguous. The germline V and J ends were trimmed by 2 bases and 0 bases, with 11 bases remaining between them. There are 15 residues in the CDR3. From germline, CDR1 is SGHNT and CDR2 YYREEE (reference sequence). This CDR3 reads CASSFRPGLNTEAFF. The CDR3 nucleotides are TGTGCCAGCAGCTTCCGCCCGGGATTGAACACTGAAGCTTTCTTT.

This chain joins TRBV19 and TRBJ2-7, with 12 bases fitting TRBD1. Germline trimming cut 5 bases from V and 7 bases from J; bases unmatched to any gene: 6. The germline V gene has CDR1 LNHDA and CDR2 SQIVND (reference sequence). The CDR3 totals 14 residues. The CDR3 DNA is TGTGCCAGTAGTGTCGGGACAGGGGGCGTTGAGCAGTACTTC. This codes for CASSVGTGGVEQYF.

The genes are TRBV28 and TRBJ1-6; D is unclear. The CDR3 runs to 14 residues. With 3 bases removed from V and 6 bases from J, the gap between germline ends came to 9 bases. CDR1 and CDR2 from the germline V gene are MDHEN and SYDVKM. The CDR3, as DNA: TGTGCCAGCAGTTTCAGGCGAACTAATTCACCCCTCCACTTT. This sequence encodes CASSFRRTNSPLHF.

The chain is built from TRBV19 and TRBJ1-2; D is undetermined. CDR3 length equals 13 residues. Germline CDR1 reads LNHDA; CDR2 reads SQIVND (reference sequence). Trimming removed 5 bases from V and 2 bases from J, with 9 bases in between. CDR3 region: CASSFGRNYGYTF. CDR3 nucleotides: TGTGCCAGTAGTTTTGGCAGGAACTATGGCTACACCTTC.

The CDR3 is CATSSGLAGKETQYF. The DNA for the CDR3 is TGCGCCACCTCCTCGGGACTAGCGGGCAAAGAGACCCAGTACTTC. V is TRBV10-1 and J is TRBJ2-5, with 12 nucleotides matching TRBD2. CDR3 length: 15 residues. In germline, CDR1 is WNHNN, CDR2 SYGVQD (reference sequence). V lost 10 bases to trimming and J lost 3 bases; unmatched junction nucleotides: 9.

The chain carries TRBV5-1 and TRBJ1-2, with D possibly TRBD1 on 6 matching bases. This CDR3 is built from 14 residues. V lost 1 base and J 4 bases, leaving 11 bases between the germline ends. Germline V gene lookup returns CDR1 SGHRS and CDR2 YFSETQ. This chain's CDR3 is CASSLQDSSYGYTF. For the CDR3, the DNA is TGCGCCAGCAGCTTGCAGGACAGTTCCTATGGCTACACCTTC.

The chain employs TRBV7-2 and TRBJ1-6, with D maybe TRBD1 (5 bases). CDR1 and CDR2 (germline): SGHTA, FQGNSA. V was trimmed by 5 bases and J by 2 bases, leaving 10 bases between them. This CDR3 contains 15 residues. This CDR3 reads CASSPTETYNSPLHF. DNA of the CDR3: TGTGCCAGCAGCCCGACAGAAACCTATAATTCACCCCTCCACTTT.

A single count supports this clone. This rearrangement joins TRBV10-3 to TRBJ1-6, with D possibly TRBD1 on 5 matching bases. Germline V lookup: CDR1 ENHRY, CDR2 SYGVKD. Trimming left V 3 bases short and J 6 bases short, with 15 bases between. This CDR3 is 16 amino acids long. CDR3 coding DNA: TGTGCCATCAGTGAAAGTCCCGGGGGAGGTAATTCACCCCTCCACTTT. It translates to CAISESPGGGNSPLHF.

The CDR3 sequence: CASTRTGSEKLFF. In nucleotides, the CDR3 is TGTGCCAGCACCAGGACAGGTAGTGAAAAACTGTTTTTT. The V gene is TRBV12-3 or TRBV12-4, the J gene TRBJ1-4; 7 bases agree with TRBD1. With V trimmed by 7 bases and J by 7 bases, 6 bases remained unmatched. The CDR3 is 13 residues long.

This rearrangement joins TRBV7-2 to TRBJ2-7, with TRBD1 identical over 9 bases. Trimming at V came to 5 bases and at J to 5 bases, leaving 7 bases not matched to a gene. This CDR3 has 14 residues. Germline lookup yields CDR1 SGHTA and CDR2 FQGNSA. CDR3 amino acids: CASSTQGAPDEQYF. The CDR3 region has the DNA TGTGCCAGCAGCACACAGGGGGCCCCCGACGAGCAGTACTTC. The complete variable domain, with remaining parts taken from reference TRBV7-2 and TRBJ2-7, reads GAGVSQSPSNKVTEKGKDVELRCDPISGHTALYWYRQSLGQGLEFLIYFQGNSAPDKSGLPSDRFSAERTGGSVSTLTIQRTQQEDSAVYLCASSTQGAPDEQYFGPGTRLTVT.

This chain joins TRBV2 and TRBJ2-5; tentative D call: TRBD2 (6 bases). The CDR3 length is 13 residues. The V gene's germline CDR1 is SNHLY and CDR2 FYNNEI. V dropped 6 bases and J dropped 9 bases, with 17 bases sitting between them. In DNA, the CDR3 is TGTGCCAGCAGGTACAGAGGCGGGGTTGCCCAGTACTTC. It encodes CASRYRGGVAQYF.

The chain is built from TRBV7-3 and TRBJ2-1, with 7 bases lining up with TRBD2. Per the germline V gene, CDR1 is SGHTA and CDR2 is FQGTGA. The V gene end was trimmed by 5 bases and the J gene end by 12 bases; junction bases not matched to a gene: 19. The CDR3 runs 16 residues. CDR3 DNA sequence: TGTGCCAGCAGCCCCAGCGGGATTTTTACGGCGGAGGGGCAGTTCTTC. It encodes CASSPSGIFTAEGQFF. The full variable domain, with the rest looked up from reference TRBV7-3 and TRBJ2-1, is GAGVSQTPSNKVTEKGKYVELRCDPISGHTALYWYRQSLGQGPEFLIYFQGTGAADDSGLPNDRFFAVRPEGSVSTLKIQRTERGDSAVYLCASSPSGIFTAEGQFFGPGTRLTVL.

This chain connects TRBV10-1 to TRBJ2-3; possibly TRBD2 for D (6 bases). The germline gives CDR1 WNHNN, CDR2 SYGVQD (reference sequence). Between the trimmed V and J ends, which lost 3 bases and 3 bases, there was a span of 13 bases. The length of the CDR3 is 15 residues. CDR3 residues: CASSDPEEGTDTQYF. The CDR3, as DNA: TGCGCCAGCAGTGACCCAGAGGAGGGTACAGATACGCAGTATTTT.

The chain joins TRBV6-5 to TRBJ1-2; the match to TRBD1 covers 8 bases. Germline V gene sequence: CDR1 MNHEY, CDR2 SVGAGI. The V gene end was trimmed by 8 bases and the J gene end by 4 bases; junction bases not matched to a gene: 12. The CDR3 extends over 15 amino acids. The chain's CDR3 is CASRENRGFTYGYTF. The CDR3 DNA follows: TGTGCCAGCCGAGAAAACAGGGGGTTTACCTATGGCTACACCTTC.

With respect to this clone: At one boundary the junction diverges from the germline segment, which might be a read error. J is TRBJ2-7 and V is TRBV5-6; 8 nucleotides agree with TRBD1. CDR1 is SGHDT, CDR2 YYEEEE, per germline. This CDR3 spans 14 amino acids. The CDR3 is CASTLGTGLYEQYF. In nucleotides, the CDR3 is TGTGCCAGCACCTTGGGGACAGGCCTCTACGAGCAGTACTTC.

CDR3 sequence (DNA): TGTGCCACCCAAAACGACTTTGACGCCTACAATGAGCAGTTCTTC. As protein: CATQNDFDAYNEQFF. This chain joins TRBV19 and TRBJ2-1; D uncertain. V was shortened by 10 bases and J by 2 bases, with 18 bases between the two germline ends. Germline V gene lookup returns CDR1 LNHDA and CDR2 SQIVND (reference sequence). CDR3 length equals 15 residues.

This clone was counted between two and nine times. The rearrangement joins TRBV10-1 to TRBJ1-1; D remains ambiguous. Trimming took 8 bases from V and 1 from J, leaving 11 bases between them. Germline assignment: CDR1 WNHNN and CDR2 SYGVQD (reference sequence). This CDR3 spans 13 amino acids. In DNA, the CDR3 is TGCGCCAGCGCGAAGGAGCAGAACACTGAAGCTTTCTTT. Its protein is CASAKEQNTEAFF.

This chain joins TRBV5-4 and TRBJ1-2; 8 bases agree with TRBD1. The CDR3 runs to 15 residues. V lost 4 bases to trimming and J lost 6 bases; unmatched junction nucleotides: 11. CDR1 is SGHNT and CDR2 is YYREEE in the germline V gene (reference sequence). The CDR3 DNA sequence: TGTGCCAGCAGCCACCTGGACAGGGCAAGAGATGGCTACACCTTC. Translated, it gives CASSHLDRARDGYTF.

The V and J genes are TRBV29-1 and TRBJ2-5; 11 bases match TRBD1. CDR3 length: 14 residues. Germline V CDR1 and CDR2: SQVTM, ANQGSEA. The ends lost 4 bases at V and 4 bases at J; junction bases unmatched: 5. The CDR3 bases are TGCAGCGTTGCTGGCGGGACAGGGGGAGAGACCCAGTACTTC. Encoded protein: CSVAGGTGGETQYF. The full variable domain, rest sourced from reference TRBV29-1 and TRBJ2-5, is SAVISQKPSRDICQRGTSLTIQCQVDSQVTMMFWYRQQPGQSLTLIATANQGSEATYESGFVIDKFPISRPNLTFSTLTVSNMSPEDSSIYLCSVAGGTGGETQYFGPGTRLLVL.

The chain combines TRBV5-1 with TRBJ2-7, with D perhaps TRBD2 (6 bases). The V end lost 4 bases, the J end lost 3 bases, and 14 bases lay between the germline ends. Germline CDR1 reads SGHRS; CDR2 reads YFSETQ. There are 14 residues in the CDR3. For the CDR3, the DNA is TGCGCCAGCAGCCCGTGGAAGGAGGGCTACGAGCAGTACTTC. This codes for CASSPWKEGYEQYF.

The rearrangement links TRBV4-1 to TRBJ2-1; 7 bases line up with TRBD1. Trimming cost V 1 base and J 0 bases; bases outside gene matches: 3. The CDR3 has 16 residues. From germline, CDR1 is MGHRA and CDR2 YSYEKL. CDR3 in amino acids: CASSQVQGDSYNEQFF. The CDR3 DNA follows: TGCGCCAGCAGCCAAGTTCAGGGGGACTCCTACAATGAGCAGTTCTTC.

The chain employs TRBV15 and TRBJ2-7, with 7 bases that match TRBD1. Germline CDR1 is LNHNV and CDR2 is YYDKDF (reference sequence). The ends lost 5 bases at V and 0 bases at J; junction bases unmatched: 7. The CDR3 contains 15 residues. The CDR3 DNA follows: TGTGCCACCAGCGGGTGGACAGGTCTCTCCTACGAGCAGTACTTC. Amino acids: CATSGWTGLSYEQYF.

This chain joins TRBV7-9 and TRBJ2-7, with D maybe TRBD1 (6 bases). The germline V gene has CDR1 SEHNR and CDR2 FQNEAQ (reference sequence). The V end lost 4 bases, the J end lost 4 bases, and 14 bases lay between the germline ends. The CDR3 contains 14 residues. The CDR3 spells CASSSDSWVYEQYF. The CDR3 region has the DNA TGTGCCAGCAGCTCGGACAGTTGGGTATACGAGCAGTACTTC.